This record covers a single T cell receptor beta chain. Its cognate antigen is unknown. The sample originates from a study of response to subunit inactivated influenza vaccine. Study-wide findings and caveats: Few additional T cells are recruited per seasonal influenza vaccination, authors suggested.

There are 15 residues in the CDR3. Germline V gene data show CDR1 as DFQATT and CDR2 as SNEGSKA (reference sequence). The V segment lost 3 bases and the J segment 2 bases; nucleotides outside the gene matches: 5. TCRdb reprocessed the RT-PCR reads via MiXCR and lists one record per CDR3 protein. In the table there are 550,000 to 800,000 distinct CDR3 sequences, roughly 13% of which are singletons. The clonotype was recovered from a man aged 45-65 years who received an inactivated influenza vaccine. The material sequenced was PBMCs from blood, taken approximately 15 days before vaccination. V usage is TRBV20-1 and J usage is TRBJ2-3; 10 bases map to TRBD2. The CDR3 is CSASEREGFTDTQYF. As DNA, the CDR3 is TGCAGTGCTAGCGAGCGGGAGGGTTTCACAGATACGCAGTATTTT.